The 25 T cell receptor beta chains given below trace back to one sample, sequenced in a study of shared clonotypes between healthy human individuals. Assay used: immunoSEQ multiplex PCR; TCRdb lists only in-frame clones, some missing. This table has 400,000 to 500,000 clones, roughly 85% appearing once. The sample was PBMCs. The receptors shown here come from a middle-aged woman in good health. Some clones in this sample may be carry-over from other donors' samples.

The chain joins TRBV28 to TRBJ1-1, with D maybe TRBD1 (5 bases). In germline, CDR1 is MDHEN, CDR2 SYDVKM. V was trimmed by 8 bases and J by 4 bases, leaving 8 bases between them. This CDR3 comprises 11 residues. CDR3 in DNA: TGTGCCAGCGCCGGGGCCACTGAAGCTTTCTTT. Translated, it gives CASAGATEAFF.

This sequence joins TRBV7-2 and TRBJ2-2; no definite D call. Germline V lookup: CDR1 SGHTA, CDR2 FQGNSA. V shed 2 bases and J shed 1 base, with 8 bases lying between them. This CDR3 comprises 15 residues. The CDR3 bases are TGTGCCAGCAGCTTATGGTGGGGGAACACCGGGGAGCTGTTTTTT. The encoded protein is CASSLWWGNTGELFF.

This sequence joins TRBV5-1 and TRBJ1-4, with no clear D. This CDR3 has 12 residues. Germline CDR1 is SGHRS and CDR2 is YFSETQ. Trimming removed 5 bases at V and 8 bases at J, with 10 bases between. The CDR3 here is CASRGESEKLFF. The CDR3 DNA reads as TGCGCCAGCAGGGGCGAATCGGAAAAACTGTTTTTT.

The count of this clone is one. Other DNA sequences in this specimen translate into the identical CDR3. In DNA, the CDR3 is TGTGCCAGCAGTTTAAAGGGGAGAGGCTACACCTTC. Translation gives CASSLKGRGYTF. V usage is TRBV28 and J usage is TRBJ1-2, with D perhaps matching TRBD1 (5 bases). Germline V gene data show CDR1 as MDHEN and CDR2 as SYDVKM. The CDR3 totals 12 residues. V shed 2 bases and J shed 8 bases, with 9 bases lying between them.

The rearrangement joins TRBV7-9 to TRBJ2-5, with 11 bases aligning to TRBD1. V trimming: 4 bases; J trimming: 5 bases; junction bases outside the gene matches: 3. CDR3 size: 14 residues. The germline V gene has CDR1 SEHNR and CDR2 FQNEAQ (reference sequence). The CDR3 loop is CASSSGQGVETQYF. CDR3 in DNA: TGTGCCAGCAGCTCGGGACAGGGGGTGGAGACCCAGTACTTC. The full variable domain, rest sourced from reference TRBV7-9 and TRBJ2-5, is DTGVSQNPRHKITKRGQNVTFRCDPISEHNRLYWYRQTLGQGPEFLTYFQNEAQLEKSRLLSDRFSAERPKGSFSTLEIQRTEQGDSAMYLCASSSGQGVETQYFGPGTRLLVL.

This chain connects TRBV5-5 to TRBJ2-5, with TRBD1 as a possible D gene (5 bases). V lost 5 bases to trimming and J lost 5 bases, with 16 bases between them. Germline CDR1 is SGHKS and CDR2 is YYEKEE (reference sequence). This CDR3 region has 14 residues. In DNA, the CDR3 is TGTGCCAGCAGTCATCAGGGTTCACTTGAGACCCAGTACTTC. This translates into CASSHQGSLETQYF. Variable domain in full (rest from reference TRBV5-5 and TRBJ2-5): DAGVTQSPTHLIKTRGQQVTLRCSPISGHKSVSWYQQVLGQGPQFIFQYYEKEERGRGNFPDRFSARQFPNYSSELNVNALLLGDSALYLCASSHQGSLETQYFGPGTRLLVL.

This rearrangement joins TRBV5-1 to TRBJ2-5; D gene ambiguous. CDR3 size: 13 residues. With 4 bases removed from V and 4 bases from J, the gap between germline ends came to 11 bases. Looked up from germline, CDR1 is SGHRS and CDR2 is YFSETQ. CDR3 amino acids: CASSRSRLETQYF. The DNA for the CDR3 is TGCGCCAGCAGCCGTAGTAGGTTAGAGACCCAGTACTTC.

The J gene is TRBJ2-7, the V gene TRBV20-1; no definite D call. With 6 bases removed from V and 5 bases from J, the gap between germline ends came to 11 bases. This CDR3 spans 11 amino acids. The germline V gene encodes CDR1 DFQATT and CDR2 SNEGSKA (reference sequence). As DNA, the CDR3 is TGCAGTGCAACCCCTGGCCACGAGCAGTACTTC. Protein product: CSATPGHEQYF.

This chain uses TRBV10-1 with TRBJ2-5, with D maybe TRBD1 (5 bases). The germline CDR1 and CDR2 sequences are WNHNN and SYGVQD (reference sequence). The germline V and J ends were trimmed by 2 bases and 1 base, with 14 bases remaining between them. The CDR3 runs 16 residues. CDR3 amino acids: CASSEGAAPIQETQYF. The CDR3 DNA is TGCGCCAGCAGTGAGGGGGCAGCTCCGATCCAAGAGACCCAGTACTTC.

The chain recombines TRBV25-1 with TRBJ1-6; D might be TRBD1 (6 bases). V lost 3 bases, J lost 6 bases, and 18 bases lay in between. Germline V gene sequence: CDR1 MGHDK, CDR2 SYGVNS. The length of the CDR3 is 17 residues. The CDR3 is CASSESLGGLRNSPLHF. The CDR3 nucleotides are TGTGCCAGCAGTGAGTCCCTAGGGGGGCTCCGTAATTCACCCCTCCACTTT.

This chain uses TRBV6-5 with TRBJ1-5; D ambiguous. V lost 6 bases and J lost 4, with 10 bases in between. The CDR3 spans 13 residues. Germline CDR1 MNHEY, CDR2 SVGAGI. As DNA, the CDR3 is TGTGCCAGCAGCCAGCGAAGGAATCAGCCCCAGCATTTT. This codes for CASSQRRNQPQHF.

This clone has only one observation. The chain joins TRBV27 to TRBJ2-3; weak D call: TRBD2 (6 bases). The CDR3 consists of 19 residues. The germline gives CDR1 MNHEY, CDR2 SMNVEV (reference sequence). Trimming stripped 7 bases from V and 3 bases from J, with 29 bases between. CDR3 DNA sequence: TGTGCCAGCAACCCACTGGGGACTCCCAAGAGTGTACCGACAGATACGCAGTATTTT. The encoded protein is CASNPLGTPKSVPTDTQYF.

This rearrangement joins TRBV5-4 to TRBJ2-7, with D possibly called TRBD1 or TRBD2 (6 bases each). This CDR3 is built from 17 residues. The germline V and J ends were trimmed by 0 bases and 3 bases, with 19 bases remaining between them. Germline CDR1 and CDR2: SGHNT and YYREEE (reference sequence). CDR3 DNA sequence: TGTGCCAGCAGCTTGGGGGGGGCGGCGGCTCTCATCTACGAGCAGTACTTC. Its protein product is CASSLGGAAALIYEQYF.

V is TRBV9 and J is TRBJ2-2; 7 bases align to TRBD2. Trimming took 0 bases from V and 5 from J; bases not matched to a gene: 4. Germline lookup yields CDR1 SGDLS and CDR2 YYNGEE. CDR3 size: 15 residues. In DNA form, the CDR3 reads TGTGCCAGCAGCGTAGCTAGCGGCTTAACCGGGGAGCTGTTTTTT. Its protein is CASSVASGLTGELFF.

This rearrangement joins TRBV9 to TRBJ2-1; possible D gene TRBD1, 5 bases. Germline-derived CDR1 and CDR2 are SGDLS and YYNGEE. This CDR3 has 15 residues. Between the trimmed V and J ends, which lost 0 bases and 8 bases, there was a span of 15 bases. The CDR3: CASSVGEGVGYEQFF. The DNA of the CDR3 is TGTGCCAGCAGCGTAGGGGAAGGGGTTGGCTATGAGCAGTTCTTC.

As regards this clone: Other DNA sequences in the sample encode the same CDR3. This chain uses TRBV28 with TRBJ2-3; D not certain. Germline V gene data show CDR1 as MDHEN and CDR2 as SYDVKM. Trimming stripped 3 bases from V and 1 base from J, with 2 bases between. This CDR3 has 12 amino acids. The CDR3: CASSLGTDTQYF. The CDR3, as DNA: TGTGCCAGCAGTTTGGGCACAGATACGCAGTATTTT.

V usage is TRBV30 and J usage is TRBJ1-6; D unresolved. V lost 7 bases and J lost 10, with 17 bases in between. Germline V gives CDR1 GTSNPN, CDR2 SVGIG (reference sequence). The length of the CDR3 is 13 residues. In DNA, the CDR3 is TGTGCCTTGGAGGTAGCGCGAGGGTCACCCCTCCACTTT. This codes for CALEVARGSPLHF.

V gene TRBV29-1 combines with J gene TRBJ2-3; D gene ambiguous. Trimming removed 4 bases at V and 3 bases at J, with 17 bases between. The CDR3 has 15 amino acids. Per germline, CDR1 SQVTM and CDR2 ANQGSEA. CDR3 bases: TGCAGCGTTGTCCCAGGCCCGACGACGACAGATACGCAGTATTTT. Its translation: CSVVPGPTTTDTQYF.

This clone was seen only once. The chain couples TRBV5-4 to TRBJ2-2; the D is unclear. CDR1 and CDR2 from the germline V gene are SGHNT and YYREEE (reference sequence). Deletions cut 1 base from V and 8 bases from J, with 6 bases between. This CDR3 spans 12 amino acids. The CDR3 region is CASSLQVGELFF. Written as DNA, the CDR3 is TGTGCCAGCAGCTTGCAGGTTGGGGAGCTGTTTTTT.

This rearrangement joins TRBV5-1 to TRBJ1-3; D not resolved. The CDR3 contains 15 residues. The germline V gene encodes CDR1 SGHRS and CDR2 YFSETQ. The V end was cut by 4 bases, the J end by 0 bases, with 11 bases between. The CDR3, as DNA: TGCGCCAGCAGCAGCGGACTCTCCTCTGGAAACACCATATATTTT. Protein sequence: CASSSGLSSGNTIYF.

The chain uses TRBV19 and TRBJ2-7; unclear D gene. The CDR3 runs 15 residues. The V gene lost 2 bases and the J gene lost 0 bases, with 11 bases spanning the gap. CDR1 and CDR2 (germline): LNHDA, SQIVND (reference sequence). The CDR3 region has the DNA TGTGCCAGTAGTATATCTCCCCTGACCTCCTACGAGCAGTACTTC. The encoded protein is CASSISPLTSYEQYF. Supplemented by reference TRBV19 and TRBJ2-7, the full variable domain reads DGGITQSPKYLFRKEGQNVTLSCEQNLNHDAMYWYRQDPGQGLRLIYYSQIVNDFQKGDIAEGYSVSREKKESFPLTVTSAQKNPTAFYLCASSISPLTSYEQYFGPGTRLTVT.

V gene TRBV7-3 combines with J gene TRBJ2-2, with D perhaps TRBD1 (6 bases). The V end lost 1 base, the J end lost 3 bases, and 12 bases lay between the germline ends. This CDR3 is 16 amino acids long. CDR1 and CDR2 from the germline V gene are SGHTA and FQGTGA. The CDR3 sequence is CASSLNGQGHTGELFF. DNA for the CDR3: TGTGCCAGCAGCTTAAATGGGCAGGGGCACACCGGGGAGCTGTTTTTT. The full variable domain, with the rest looked up from reference TRBV7-3 and TRBJ2-2, is GAGVSQTPSNKVTEKGKYVELRCDPISGHTALYWYRQSLGQGPEFLIYFQGTGAADDSGLPNDRFFAVRPEGSVSTLKIQRTERGDSAVYLCASSLNGQGHTGELFFGEGSRLTVL.

The chain couples TRBV5-4 to TRBJ1-2, with D tentatively TRBD1 (6 bases). Germline assignment: CDR1 SGHNT and CDR2 YYREEE (reference sequence). CDR3 length: 15 amino acids. Trimming took 3 bases from V and 7 from J, leaving 19 bases between them. The CDR3 region is CASSSREGGSGGYTF. The CDR3 DNA is TGTGCCAGCAGCTCCCGTGAGGGGGGGAGTGGTGGCTACACCTTC. Supplemented by reference TRBV5-4 and TRBJ1-2, the full variable domain reads ETGVTQSPTHLIKTRGQQVTLRCSSQSGHNTVSWYQQALGQGPQFIFQYYREEENGRGNFPPRFSGLQFPNYSSELNVNALELDDSALYLCASSSREGGSGGYTFGSGTRLTVV.

The chain carries TRBV7-9 and TRBJ1-3; 9 bases fit TRBD1. Per the germline V gene, CDR1 is SEHNR and CDR2 is FQNEAQ (reference sequence). This CDR3 has 19 residues. V was clipped by 3 bases and J by 6 bases; unmatched bases: 18. CDR3: CASSFTGTGRFNQLNTIYF. CDR3 nucleotides: TGTGCCAGCAGCTTTACCGGGACAGGGAGGTTTAATCAGTTAAACACCATATATTTT.

The V gene is TRBV10-3, the J gene TRBJ2-1; TRBD1 or TRBD2 may be the D gene (5 bases each). This CDR3 is built from 14 residues. V was pared by 7 bases and J by 3 bases, with 13 bases between. The V gene's germline CDR1 is ENHRY and CDR2 SYGVKD. Here the CDR3 reads CAINGGEGYNEQFF. CDR3 DNA sequence: TGTGCCATCAATGGGGGAGAAGGCTACAATGAGCAGTTCTTC.